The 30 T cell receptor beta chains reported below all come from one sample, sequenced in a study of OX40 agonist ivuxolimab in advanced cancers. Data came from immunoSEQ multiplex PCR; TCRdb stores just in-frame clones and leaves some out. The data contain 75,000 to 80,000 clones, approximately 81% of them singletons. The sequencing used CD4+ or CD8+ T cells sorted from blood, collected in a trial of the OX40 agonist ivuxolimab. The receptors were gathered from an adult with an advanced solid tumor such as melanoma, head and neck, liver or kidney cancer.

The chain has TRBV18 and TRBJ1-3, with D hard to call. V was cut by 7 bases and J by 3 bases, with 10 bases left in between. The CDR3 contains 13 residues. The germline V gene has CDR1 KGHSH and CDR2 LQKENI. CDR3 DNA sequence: TGTGCCAGCTGTCCGGCAGTTGGAAACACCATATATTTT. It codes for CASCPAVGNTIYF.

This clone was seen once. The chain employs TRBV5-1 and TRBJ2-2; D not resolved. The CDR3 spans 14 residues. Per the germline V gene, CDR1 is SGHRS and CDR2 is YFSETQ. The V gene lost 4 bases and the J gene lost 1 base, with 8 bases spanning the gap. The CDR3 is CASSTPGNTGELFF. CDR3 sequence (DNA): TGCGCCAGCAGCACCCCTGGGAACACCGGGGAGCTGTTTTTT. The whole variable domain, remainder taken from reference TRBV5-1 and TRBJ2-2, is KAGVTQTPRYLIKTRGQQVTLSCSPISGHRSVSWYQQTPGQGLQFLFEYFSETQRNKGNFPGRFSGRQFSNSRSEMNVSTLELGDSALYLCASSTPGNTGELFFGEGSRLTVL.

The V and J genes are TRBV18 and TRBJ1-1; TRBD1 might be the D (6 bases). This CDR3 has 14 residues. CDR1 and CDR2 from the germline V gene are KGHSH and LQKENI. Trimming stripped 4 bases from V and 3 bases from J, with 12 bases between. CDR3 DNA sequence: TGTGCCAGCTCACTACAGGGAAAGGACACTGAAGCTTTCTTT. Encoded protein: CASSLQGKDTEAFF.

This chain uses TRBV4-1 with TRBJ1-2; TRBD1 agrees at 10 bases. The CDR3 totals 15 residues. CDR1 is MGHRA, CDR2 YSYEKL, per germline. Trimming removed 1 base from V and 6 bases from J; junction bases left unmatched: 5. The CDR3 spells CASSQARQGADGYTF. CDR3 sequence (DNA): TGCGCCAGCAGCCAAGCACGACAGGGGGCTGATGGCTACACCTTC.

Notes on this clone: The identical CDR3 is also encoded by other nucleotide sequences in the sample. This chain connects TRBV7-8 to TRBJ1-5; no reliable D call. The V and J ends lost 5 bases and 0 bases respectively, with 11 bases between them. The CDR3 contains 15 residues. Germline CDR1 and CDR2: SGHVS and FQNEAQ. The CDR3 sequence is CASSPLWYSNQPQHF. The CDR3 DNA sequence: TGTGCCAGCAGCCCCCTTTGGTATAGCAATCAGCCCCAGCATTTT.

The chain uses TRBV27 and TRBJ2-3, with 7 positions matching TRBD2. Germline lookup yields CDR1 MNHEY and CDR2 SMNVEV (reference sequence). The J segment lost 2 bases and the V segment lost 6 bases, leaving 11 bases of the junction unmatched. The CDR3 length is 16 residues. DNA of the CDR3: TGTGCCAGCAGCGCATGGGCGGGGGTGCTCACAGATACGCAGTATTTT. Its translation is CASSAWAGVLTDTQYF.

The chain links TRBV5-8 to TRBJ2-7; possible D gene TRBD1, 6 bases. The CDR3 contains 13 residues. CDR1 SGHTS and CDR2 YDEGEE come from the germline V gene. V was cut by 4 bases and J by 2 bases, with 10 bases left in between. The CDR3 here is CASSRTGPYEQYF. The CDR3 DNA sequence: TGTGCCAGCAGCCGCACAGGGCCCTACGAGCAGTACTTC.

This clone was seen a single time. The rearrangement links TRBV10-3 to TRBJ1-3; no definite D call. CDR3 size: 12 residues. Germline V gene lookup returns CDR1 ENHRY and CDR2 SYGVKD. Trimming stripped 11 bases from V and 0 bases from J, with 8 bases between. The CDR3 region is CAVEYSGNTIYF. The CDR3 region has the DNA TGTGCCGTAGAGTACTCTGGAAACACCATATATTTT.

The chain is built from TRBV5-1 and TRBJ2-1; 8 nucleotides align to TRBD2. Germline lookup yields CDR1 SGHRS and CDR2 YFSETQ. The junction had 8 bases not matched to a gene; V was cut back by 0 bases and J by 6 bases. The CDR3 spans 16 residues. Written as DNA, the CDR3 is TGCGCCAGCAGCTTGGATCCCTCGGGGGGGCCCAATGAGCAGTTCTTC. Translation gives CASSLDPSGGPNEQFF.

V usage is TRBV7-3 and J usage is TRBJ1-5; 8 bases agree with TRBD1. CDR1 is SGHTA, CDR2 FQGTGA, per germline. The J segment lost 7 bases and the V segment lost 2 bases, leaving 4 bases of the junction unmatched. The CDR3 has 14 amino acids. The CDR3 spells CASSLAQGEQPQHF. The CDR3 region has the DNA TGTGCCAGCAGCTTAGCACAGGGGGAACAGCCCCAGCATTTT.

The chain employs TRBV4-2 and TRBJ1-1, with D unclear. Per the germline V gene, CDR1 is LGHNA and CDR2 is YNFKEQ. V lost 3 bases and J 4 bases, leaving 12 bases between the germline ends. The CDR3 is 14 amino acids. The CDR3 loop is CASSHLQRSTEAFF. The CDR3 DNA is TGTGCCAGCAGCCATTTACAGAGGAGCACTGAAGCTTTCTTT.

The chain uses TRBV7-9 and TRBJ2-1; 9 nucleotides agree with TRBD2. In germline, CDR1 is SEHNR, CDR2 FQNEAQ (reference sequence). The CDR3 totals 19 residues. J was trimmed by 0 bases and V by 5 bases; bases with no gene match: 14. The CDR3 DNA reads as TGTGCCAGCAGCCGACCGGGGGCTAGCGGGATTCGCTCCTACAATGAGCAGTTCTTC. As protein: CASSRPGASGIRSYNEQFF.

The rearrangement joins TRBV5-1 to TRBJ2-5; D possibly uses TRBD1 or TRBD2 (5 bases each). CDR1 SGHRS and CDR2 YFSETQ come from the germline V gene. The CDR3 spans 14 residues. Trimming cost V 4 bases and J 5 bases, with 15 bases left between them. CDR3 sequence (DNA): TGCGCCAGCAGCCGGGACCTCCCCGGGGAGACCCAGTACTTC. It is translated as CASSRDLPGETQYF. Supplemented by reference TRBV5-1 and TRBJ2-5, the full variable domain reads KAGVTQTPRYLIKTRGQQVTLSCSPISGHRSVSWYQQTPGQGLQFLFEYFSETQRNKGNFPGRFSGRQFSNSRSEMNVSTLELGDSALYLCASSRDLPGETQYFGPGTRLLVL.

Written as DNA, the CDR3 is TGTGCCAGTAGTATAGGAGGGTTGGGGACCTACGAGCAGTACTTC. This codes for CASSIGGLGTYEQYF. The rearrangement joins TRBV19 to TRBJ2-7, with D possibly TRBD2 on 5 matching bases. Germline V lookup: CDR1 LNHDA, CDR2 SQIVND (reference sequence). V was pared by 1 base and J by 2 bases, with 12 bases between. This CDR3 spans 15 amino acids.

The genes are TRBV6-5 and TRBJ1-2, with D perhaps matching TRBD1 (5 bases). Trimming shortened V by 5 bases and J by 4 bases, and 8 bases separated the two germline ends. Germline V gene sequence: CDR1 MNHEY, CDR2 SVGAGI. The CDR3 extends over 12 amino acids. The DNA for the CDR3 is TGTGCCAGCAGTACCGACAGCTATGGCTACACCTTC. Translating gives CASSTDSYGYTF.

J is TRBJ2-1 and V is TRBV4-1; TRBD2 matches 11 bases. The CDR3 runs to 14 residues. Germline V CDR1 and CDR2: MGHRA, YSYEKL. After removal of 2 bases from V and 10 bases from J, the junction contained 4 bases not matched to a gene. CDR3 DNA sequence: TGCGCCAGCAGCCAAATCAGACTAGCGGGGGAGCAGTTCTTC. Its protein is CASSQIRLAGEQFF.

Written as DNA, the CDR3 is TGCGCCAGCAGCTTGGGGGAGGACAGGGGCAAAAACATTCAGTACTTC. This gives the protein CASSLGEDRGKNIQYF. The rearrangement links TRBV5-1 to TRBJ2-4; the match to TRBD1 covers 9 bases. The CDR3 length is 16 residues. The V gene's germline CDR1 is SGHRS and CDR2 YFSETQ. The V segment lost 0 bases and the J segment 3 bases; nucleotides outside the gene matches: 4.

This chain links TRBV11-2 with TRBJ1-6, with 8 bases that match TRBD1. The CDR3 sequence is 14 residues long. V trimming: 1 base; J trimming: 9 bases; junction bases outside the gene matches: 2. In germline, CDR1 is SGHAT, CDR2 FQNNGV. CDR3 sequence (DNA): TGTGCCAGCAGCTTAGTCGACAGGGGTTCACCCCTCCACTTT. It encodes CASSLVDRGSPLHF.

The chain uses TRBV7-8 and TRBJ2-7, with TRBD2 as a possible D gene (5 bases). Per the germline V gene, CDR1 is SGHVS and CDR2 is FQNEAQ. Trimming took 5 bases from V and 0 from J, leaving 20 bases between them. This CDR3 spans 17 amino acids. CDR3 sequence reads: CASSPLDFLISSYEQYF. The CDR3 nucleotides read TGTGCCAGCAGCCCGTTGGACTTTCTGATCAGCTCCTACGAGCAGTACTTC.

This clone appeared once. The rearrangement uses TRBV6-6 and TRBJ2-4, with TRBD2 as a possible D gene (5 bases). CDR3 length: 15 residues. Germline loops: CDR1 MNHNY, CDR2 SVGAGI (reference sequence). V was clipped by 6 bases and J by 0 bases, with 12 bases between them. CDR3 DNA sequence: TGTGCCAGCAGCCTGACTACTCAAGCCAAAAACATTCAGTACTTC. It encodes CASSLTTQAKNIQYF.

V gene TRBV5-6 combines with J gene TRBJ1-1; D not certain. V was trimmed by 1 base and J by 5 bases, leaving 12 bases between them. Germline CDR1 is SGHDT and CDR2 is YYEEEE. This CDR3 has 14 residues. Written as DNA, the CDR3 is TGTGCCAGCAGCTTGCATCCCCTGGGAACTGAAGCTTTCTTT. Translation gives CASSLHPLGTEAFF.

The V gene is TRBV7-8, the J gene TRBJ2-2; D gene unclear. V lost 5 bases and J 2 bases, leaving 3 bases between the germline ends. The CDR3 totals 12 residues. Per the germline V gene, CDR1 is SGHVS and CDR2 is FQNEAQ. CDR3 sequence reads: CASSPNTGELFF. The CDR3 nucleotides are TGTGCCAGCAGCCCCAACACCGGGGAGCTGTTTTTT.

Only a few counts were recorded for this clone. The CDR3, as DNA: TGTGCCAGCAGTTTATCGACTAGGGGGTTTAAGGGCGGCACTGAAGCTTTCTTT. As protein: CASSLSTRGFKGGTEAFF. This sequence joins TRBV27 and TRBJ1-1; a possible D gene is TRBD1 (6 bases). Germline V lookup: CDR1 MNHEY, CDR2 SMNVEV (reference sequence). The CDR3 has 18 residues. V shed 0 bases and J shed 4 bases, with 21 bases lying between them.

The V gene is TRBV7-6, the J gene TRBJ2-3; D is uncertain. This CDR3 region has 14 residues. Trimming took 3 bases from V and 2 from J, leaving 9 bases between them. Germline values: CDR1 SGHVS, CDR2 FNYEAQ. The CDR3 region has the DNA TGTGCCAGCAGCTTGGACCCTAACACAGATACGCAGTATTTT. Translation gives CASSLDPNTDTQYF.

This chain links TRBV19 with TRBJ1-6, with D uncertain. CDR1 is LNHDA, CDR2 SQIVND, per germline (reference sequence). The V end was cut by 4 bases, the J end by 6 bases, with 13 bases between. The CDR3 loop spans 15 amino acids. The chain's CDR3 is CASSTVPDFNSPLHF. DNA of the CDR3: TGTGCCAGTAGTACAGTACCGGATTTTAATTCACCCCTCCACTTT.

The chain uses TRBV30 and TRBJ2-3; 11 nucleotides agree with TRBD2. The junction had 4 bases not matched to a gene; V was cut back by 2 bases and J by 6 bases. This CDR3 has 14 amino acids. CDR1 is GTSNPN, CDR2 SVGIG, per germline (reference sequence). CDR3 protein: CAWSISGGADTQYF. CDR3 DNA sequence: TGTGCCTGGAGTATTAGCGGGGGGGCGGATACGCAGTATTTT. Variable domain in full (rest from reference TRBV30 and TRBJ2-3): SQTIHQWPATLVQPVGSPLSLECTVEGTSNPNLYWYRQAAGRGLQLLFYSVGIGQISSEVPQNLSASRPQDRQFILSSKKLLLSDSGFYLCAWSISGGADTQYFGPGTRLTVL.

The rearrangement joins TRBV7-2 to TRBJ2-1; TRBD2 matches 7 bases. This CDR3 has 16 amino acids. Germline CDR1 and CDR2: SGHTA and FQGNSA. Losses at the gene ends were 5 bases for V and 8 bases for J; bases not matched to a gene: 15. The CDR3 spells CASSPPGLRITHEQFF. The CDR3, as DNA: TGTGCCAGCAGCCCACCGGGACTAAGGATCACCCATGAGCAGTTCTTC.

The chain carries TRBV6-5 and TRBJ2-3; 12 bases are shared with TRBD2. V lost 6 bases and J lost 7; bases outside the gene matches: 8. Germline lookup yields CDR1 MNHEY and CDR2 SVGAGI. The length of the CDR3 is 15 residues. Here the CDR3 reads CASSLTSGGSHTQYF. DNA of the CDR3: TGTGCCAGCAGCCTAACTAGCGGGGGGTCCCATACGCAGTATTTT.

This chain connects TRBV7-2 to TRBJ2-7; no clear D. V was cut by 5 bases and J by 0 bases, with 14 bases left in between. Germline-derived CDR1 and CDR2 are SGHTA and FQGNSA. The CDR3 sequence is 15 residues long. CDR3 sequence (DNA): TGTGCCAGCAGCCCGTGGACCCTCAGCTCCTACGAGCAGTACTTC. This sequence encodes CASSPWTLSSYEQYF. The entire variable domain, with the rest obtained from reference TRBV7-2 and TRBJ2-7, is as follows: GAGVSQSPSNKVTEKGKDVELRCDPISGHTALYWYRQSLGQGLEFLIYFQGNSAPDKSGLPSDRFSAERTGGSVSTLTIQRTQQEDSAVYLCASSPWTLSSYEQYFGPGTRLTVT.

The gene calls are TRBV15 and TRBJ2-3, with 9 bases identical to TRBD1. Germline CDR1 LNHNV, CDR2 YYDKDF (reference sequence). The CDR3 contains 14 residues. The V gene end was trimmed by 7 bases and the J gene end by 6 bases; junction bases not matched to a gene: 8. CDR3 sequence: CATNRDRDTDTQYF. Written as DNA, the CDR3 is TGTGCCACCAACCGGGACAGGGACACGGATACGCAGTATTTT.